Shown below are 20 T cell receptor beta chains from a single sample sequenced in a study of T cells in Graves' hyperthyroidism and ophthalmopathy. Template material for amplifying TCR beta CDR3 regions consisted of RNA transcripts. Primed by the HTBI set, a first-round RT-PCR was run on the TCR CDR3. Each CDR3 protein gets one entry after TCRdb re-called the multiplex PCR reads with MiXCR. The sample shows roughly 360,000 distinct CDR3 sequences, roughly 13% of them seen only once. The sample consisted of blood. The receptors originated from a man aged 25 to 40 with Graves' hyperthyroidism that later progressed to Graves' ophthalmopathy.

In this sample, this clonotype turned up a few times. A read error may explain this, as a much larger clone is one base away. This chain connects TRBV12-3 or TRBV12-4 to TRBJ1-1; D not certain. V was pared by 7 bases and J by 4 bases, with 19 bases between. The CDR3 consists of 15 residues. CDR3 sequence reads: CASTPARRLTTEAFF. Written as DNA, the CDR3 is TGTGCCAGCACACCAGCCCGGAGGTTGACCACTGAAGCTTTCTTT.

The genes are TRBV30 and TRBJ1-3, with D possibly being TRBD1 (5 bases). Germline loops: CDR1 GTSNPN, CDR2 SVGIG (reference sequence). Trimming cost V 0 bases and J 1 base, with 7 bases left between them. The CDR3 sequence is 14 residues long. The CDR3 is CAWSVSGSGNTIYF. DNA for the CDR3: TGTGCCTGGAGTGTATCAGGGTCTGGAAACACCATATATTTT. The full variable domain, its missing parts supplied by reference TRBV30 and TRBJ1-3, is SQTIHQWPATLVQPVGSPLSLECTVEGTSNPNLYWYRQAAGRGLQLLFYSVGIGQISSEVPQNLSASRPQDRQFILSSKKLLLSDSGFYLCAWSVSGSGNTIYFGEGSWLTVV.

Many counts were recorded for this clonotype. The gene calls are TRBV28 and TRBJ1-1; TRBD1 is a possible D gene (6 bases). With 3 bases removed from V and 2 bases from J, the gap between germline ends came to 16 bases. CDR3 size: 16 residues. Germline V CDR1 and CDR2: MDHEN, SYDVKM. The CDR3 nucleotides read TGTGCCAGCAGTTTTTCAGGGGCAAGGAGTAACACTGAAGCTTTCTTT. Protein sequence: CASSFSGARSNTEAFF.

There are a few counts of this clonotype. The gene calls are TRBV19 and TRBJ1-4, with D possibly TRBD1 on 5 matching bases. Germline V CDR1 and CDR2: LNHDA, SQIVND (reference sequence). The CDR3 is made up of 14 amino acids. V gave up 6 bases and J gave up 0 bases, with 8 bases separating them. Here the CDR3 reads CASRDIATNEKLFF. In nucleotides, the CDR3 is TGTGCCAGTAGGGACATCGCAACTAATGAAAAACTGTTTTTT.

This chain links TRBV5-1 with TRBJ2-2, with D possibly TRBD2 on 6 matching bases. The CDR3 sequence is 17 residues long. The germline V and J ends were trimmed by 0 bases and 3 bases, with 15 bases remaining between them. Germline-derived CDR1 and CDR2 are SGHRS and YFSETQ. CDR3 protein: CASSLALGGLDTGELFF. The CDR3 DNA is TGCGCCAGCAGCTTGGCCTTGGGGGGATTGGACACCGGGGAGCTGTTTTTT.

Ten or more counts support this clonotype. This chain joins TRBV12-3 or TRBV12-4 and TRBJ1-1; 7 nucleotides line up with TRBD1. V lost 6 bases and J lost 5; bases outside the gene matches: 6. This CDR3 is built from 13 residues. CDR3 coding DNA: TGTGCCAGCAGGCGACAGGGCAGGACTGAAGCTTTCTTT. Amino acids: CASRRQGRTEAFF.

This clonotype was recorded many times. The chain employs TRBV7-9 and TRBJ1-2, with 7 bases lining up with TRBD1. Germline V lookup: CDR1 SEHNR, CDR2 FQNEAQ (reference sequence). Unmatched junction bases numbered 3, after V lost 1 base and J lost 4 bases. The CDR3 runs 14 residues. The CDR3 DNA follows: TGTGCCAGCAGCTTAGGCGACAGGGCCTATGGCTACACCTTC. Its protein is CASSLGDRAYGYTF.

This clonotype was detected a few times. The rearrangement links TRBV4-1 to TRBJ2-2; tentatively, D is TRBD1 (6 bases). The V end was cut by 6 bases, the J end by 4 bases, with 15 bases between. The CDR3 has 15 amino acids. Germline CDR1 reads MGHRA; CDR2 reads YSYEKL. The CDR3 loop is CASSLNTGTTGELFF. The CDR3 nucleotides read TGCGCCAGCAGTCTTAATACAGGGACCACCGGGGAGCTGTTTTTT.

This clonotype was counted only a few times. The gene calls are TRBV25-1 and TRBJ1-1; no reliable D call. Germline V gives CDR1 MGHDK, CDR2 SYGVNS. CDR3 size: 12 residues. V was cut by 7 bases and J by 3 bases, with 9 bases left in between. The CDR3 nucleotides are TGTGCCAGCAAAGGACGGTACACTGAAGCTTTCTTT. The encoded protein is CASKGRYTEAFF. Based on the CDR3 plus reference TRBV25-1 and TRBJ1-1, the full variable domain is EADIYQTPRYLVIGTGKKITLECSQTMGHDKMYWYQQDPGMELHLIHYSYGVNSTEKGDLSSESTVSRIRTEHFPLTLESARPSHTSQYLCASKGRYTEAFFGQGTRLTVV.

V and J are TRBV2 and TRBJ2-3, with D possibly being TRBD1 or TRBD2 (6 bases each). Germline-derived CDR1 and CDR2 are SNHLY and FYNNEI. The CDR3 is 16 residues long. V was shortened by 2 bases and J by 3 bases, with 15 bases between the two germline ends. Here the CDR3 DNA reads TGTGCCAGCAGTGAAAGGGGGGCTGCAAATACAGATACGCAGTATTTT. Translating gives CASSERGAANTDTQYF.

This clonotype has ten or more counts. The chain recombines TRBV2 with TRBJ1-4; 7 bases are shared with TRBD1. The CDR3 runs 15 residues. Losses at the gene ends were 6 bases for V and 4 bases for J; bases not matched to a gene: 8. The V gene's germline CDR1 is SNHLY and CDR2 FYNNEI. The CDR3 region is CASRRVSGGNEKLFF. In nucleotides, the CDR3 is TGTGCCAGCAGGAGGGTGTCAGGGGGTAATGAAAAACTGTTTTTT.

The chain links TRBV6-5 to TRBJ2-7; maybe TRBD1 (5 bases). CDR1 is MNHEY, CDR2 SVGAGI, per germline. CDR3 length: 14 residues. The V gene lost 0 bases and the J gene lost 2 bases, with 8 bases spanning the gap. In nucleotides, the CDR3 is TGTGCCAGCAGTTACTCGAAAGGGGCCTACGAGCAGTACTTC. This gives the protein CASSYSKGAYEQYF.

This clonotype was counted a few times. V gene TRBV7-2 combines with J gene TRBJ1-2; D unresolved. Germline V CDR1 and CDR2: SGHTA, FQGNSA. This CDR3 contains 13 residues. V lost 1 base to trimming and J lost 8 bases, with 11 bases between them. The CDR3 is CASSLVADQGYTF. CDR3 DNA: TGTGCCAGCAGCTTAGTGGCCGATCAGGGCTACACCTTC.

The rearrangement joins TRBV7-9 to TRBJ2-3; the match to TRBD2 covers 11 bases. The CDR3 loop spans 17 amino acids. After removal of 0 bases from V and 2 bases from J, the junction contained 4 bases not matched to a gene. Germline CDR1 reads SEHNR; CDR2 reads FQNEAQ (reference sequence). The CDR3, as DNA: TGTGCCAGCAGCTTAGCCACTAGCGGGGGCCCCACAGATACGCAGTATTTT. Translation: CASSLATSGGPTDTQYF.

In its sample, this clonotype was seen a few times. The rearrangement joins TRBV28 to TRBJ2-5; D is possibly TRBD1 or TRBD2 (7 bases each). CDR1 and CDR2 from the germline V gene are MDHEN and SYDVKM. V was trimmed by 2 bases and J by 7 bases, leaving 14 bases between them. The CDR3 covers 14 residues. CDR3 amino acids: CASSLPGGGWTQYF. In DNA form, the CDR3 reads TGTGCCAGCAGTTTACCAGGGGGGGGATGGACCCAGTACTTC.

Only a few counts were recorded for this clonotype. J is TRBJ2-1 and V is TRBV6-1; TRBD2 matches at 9 bases. This CDR3 has 16 residues. The V and J ends lost 6 bases and 4 bases, in that order; junction bases with no gene match: 10. CDR1 MNHNS and CDR2 SASEGT come from the germline V gene. In DNA, the CDR3 is TGTGCCAGCAGCCCGGGGTGGAGCGGGGGGTACAATGAGCAGTTCTTC. Translation: CASSPGWSGGYNEQFF.

The chain links TRBV18 to TRBJ2-7, with D hard to call. V lost 6 bases, J lost 0 bases, and 12 bases lay in between. CDR3 size: 14 residues. The germline V gene has CDR1 KGHSH and CDR2 LQKENI. CDR3 residues: CASSLRGYSYEQYF. The CDR3 nucleotides read TGTGCCAGCTCCCTGCGCGGTTACTCCTACGAGCAGTACTTC.

This clonotype was seen ten or more times. The J gene is TRBJ1-1, the V gene TRBV28; no reliable D call. V was pared by 2 bases and J by 1 base, with 8 bases between. CDR3 length: 14 residues. Germline V gene lookup returns CDR1 MDHEN and CDR2 SYDVKM. The CDR3 DNA sequence: TGTGCCAGCAGTTTAATCTGGGAGAACACTGAAGCTTTCTTT. It encodes CASSLIWENTEAFF.

This clonotype was observed once. The V call is TRBV18, the J call TRBJ2-5; D remains ambiguous. The CDR3 loop spans 15 amino acids. Germline lookup yields CDR1 KGHSH and CDR2 LQKENI. V shed 3 bases and J shed 1 base, with 12 bases lying between them. CDR3 nucleotide sequence: TGTGCCAGCTCACCCTCCCTCCAGAGCCAAGAGACCCAGTACTTC. Protein sequence: CASSPSLQSQETQYF.

This clonotype was observed a handful of times. The rearrangement links TRBV3-1 to TRBJ1-2, with D possibly TRBD1 on 6 matching bases. The CDR3 totals 15 residues. Germline CDR1 is LGHDT and CDR2 is YNNKEL (reference sequence). Trimming took 0 bases from V and 5 from J, leaving 13 bases between them. This CDR3 is CASSQDIEQGYGYTF. In DNA form, the CDR3 reads TGTGCCAGCAGCCAAGATATTGAACAGGGTTATGGCTACACCTTC. The full variable domain, in which reference TRBV3-1 and TRBJ1-2 provide the parts outside the CDR3, is DTAVSQTPKYLVTQMGNDKSIKCEQNLGHDTMYWYKQDSKKFLKIMFSYNNKELIINETVPNRFSPKSPDKAHLNLHINSLELGDSAVYFCASSQDIEQGYGYTFGSGTRLTVV.